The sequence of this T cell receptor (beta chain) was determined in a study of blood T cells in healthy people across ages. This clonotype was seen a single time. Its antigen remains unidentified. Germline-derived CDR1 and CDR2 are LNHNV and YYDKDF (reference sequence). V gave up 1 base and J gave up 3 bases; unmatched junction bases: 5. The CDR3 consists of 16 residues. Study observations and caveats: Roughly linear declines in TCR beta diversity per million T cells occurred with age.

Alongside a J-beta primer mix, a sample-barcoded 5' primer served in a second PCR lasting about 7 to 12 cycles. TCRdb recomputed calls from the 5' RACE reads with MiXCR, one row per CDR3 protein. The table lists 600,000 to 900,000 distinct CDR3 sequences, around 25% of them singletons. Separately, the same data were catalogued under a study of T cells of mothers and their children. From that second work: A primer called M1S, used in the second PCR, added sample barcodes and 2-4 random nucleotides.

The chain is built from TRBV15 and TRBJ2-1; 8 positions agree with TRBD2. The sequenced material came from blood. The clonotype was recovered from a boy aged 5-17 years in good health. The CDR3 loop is CATSRGKLAVYNEQFF. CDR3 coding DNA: TGTGCCACCAGCAGAGGAAAACTAGCGGTCTACAATGAGCAGTTCTTC.